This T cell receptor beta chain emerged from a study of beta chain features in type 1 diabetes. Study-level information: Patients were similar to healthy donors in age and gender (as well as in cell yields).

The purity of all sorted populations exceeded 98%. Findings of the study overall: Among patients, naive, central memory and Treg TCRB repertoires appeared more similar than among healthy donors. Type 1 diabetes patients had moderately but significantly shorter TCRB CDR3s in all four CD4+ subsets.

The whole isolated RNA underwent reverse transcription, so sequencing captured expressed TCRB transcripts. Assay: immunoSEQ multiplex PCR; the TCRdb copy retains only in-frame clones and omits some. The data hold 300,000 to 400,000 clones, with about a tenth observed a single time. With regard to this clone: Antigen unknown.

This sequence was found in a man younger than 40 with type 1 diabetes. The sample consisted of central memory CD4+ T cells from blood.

The CDR3 protein is CASSLSQVLYSNQPQHF. The CDR3 coding sequence is TGTGCCAGCAGTTTATCCCAGGTCCTTTATAGCAATCAGCCCCAGCATTTT. The chain links TRBV28 to TRBJ1-5; the D is unclear. The CDR3 contains 17 residues. Looked up from germline, CDR1 is MDHEN and CDR2 is SYDVKM. V was clipped by 1 base and J by 0 bases, with 13 bases between them.